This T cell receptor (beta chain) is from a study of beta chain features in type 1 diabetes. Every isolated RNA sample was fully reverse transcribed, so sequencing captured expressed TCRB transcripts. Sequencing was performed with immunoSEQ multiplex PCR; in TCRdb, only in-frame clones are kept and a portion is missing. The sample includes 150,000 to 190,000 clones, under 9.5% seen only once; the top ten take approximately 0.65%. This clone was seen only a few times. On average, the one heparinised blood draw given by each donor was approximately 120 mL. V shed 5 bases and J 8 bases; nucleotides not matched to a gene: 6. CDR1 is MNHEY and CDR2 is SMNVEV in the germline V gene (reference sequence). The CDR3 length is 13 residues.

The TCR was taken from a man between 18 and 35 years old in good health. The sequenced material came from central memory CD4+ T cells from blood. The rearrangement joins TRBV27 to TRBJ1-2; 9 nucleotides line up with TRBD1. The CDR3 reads CASSQQGAGGYTF. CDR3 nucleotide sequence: TGTGCCAGCAGTCAACAGGGGGCAGGAGGCTACACCTTC.